Listed below are T cell receptor beta chains from one sample, sequenced in a study of T-cell memory formation after mild COVID-19. Each CDR3 protein is one row after TCRdb ran MiXCR on the 5' RACE reads. The sample holds fewer than 550,000 distinct CDR3 sequences; about 20% are singletons and the top ten take roughly 8%. The material sequenced was PBMCs or a T cell subset sorted from them (not recorded which). The receptors were sampled from an adult woman who had mild COVID-19 (a few samples of this study predate the infection). Cell type and time point are not known. Each CDR3 is given with its conserved first and last residue. A D gene is named only where the DNA matches it firmly. Clone sizes are given selectively: once, few, many, or a class where the clone is expanded.

V	D	J	size	DNA	CDR3
TRBV12-3/TRBV12-4	.	TRBJ1-2	.	TGTGCCAGCAGTTCAGTCGCTAACTATGGCTACACCTTC	CASSSVANYGYTF
TRBV7-9	.	TRBJ2-1	.	TGTGCCAGCAGCCCCCAGGGGGGGATCTACAATGAGCAGTTCTTC	CASSPQGGIYNEQFF
TRBV4-1	TRBD1	TRBJ1-4	.	TGCGCCAGCAGCACACCGGGACAGGGCTCGAAGAAACTGTTTTTT	CASSTPGQGSKKLFF
TRBV3-1	TRBD2	TRBJ2-7	few	TGTGCCAGCAGCTCGGGGAGGGCCGAGCAGTACTTC	CASSSGRAEQYF
TRBV18	TRBD1	TRBJ1-5	.	TGTGCCAGCTCACCGGGACAGGGCCCTCAGCCCCAGCATTTT	CASSPGQGPQPQHF
TRBV29-1	.	TRBJ2-1	.	TGCAGCGTTGCCGTTGAGCAGTTCTTC	CSVAVEQFF
TRBV20-1	.	TRBJ2-1	.	TGCAGTGCTAGACCCCCTTCAGCTACTGAGCAGTTCTTC	CSARPPSATEQFF
TRBV20-1	.	TRBJ1-1	few	TGCAGTGTGGCCTGGGCGCACACTGAAGCTTTCTTT	CSVAWAHTEAFF
TRBV5-1	.	TRBJ1-3	few	TGCGCCAGCAAGCCGTCGGACGGGGCCCCGCTCGGAAACACCATATATTTT	CASKPSDGAPLGNTIYF
TRBV28	.	TRBJ2-2	.	TGTGCCAGCAGTTCTCACGGGGAGCTGTTTTTT	CASSSHGELFF
TRBV18	.	TRBJ1-6	few	TGTGCCAGCTCACCAGGGAACCGCTGGGAGAGGCATTCACCCCTCCACTTT	CASSPGNRWERHSPLHF
TRBV12-3/TRBV12-4	TRBD2	TRBJ2-3	few	TGTGCCAGCAGTTTAAGGGCGGGAGTAGATACGCAGTATTTT	CASSLRAGVDTQYF
TRBV12-3/TRBV12-4	.	TRBJ1-5	few	TGTGCCAGCAGTCCGCCACAGGGAAGGGGTTGGAATCAGCCCCAGCATTTT	CASSPPQGRGWNQPQHF
TRBV20-1	TRBD2	TRBJ2-7	.	TGCAGTGCCCCATCCGGGACTAGCGGGGTCGAGCAGTACTTC	CSAPSGTSGVEQYF
TRBV20-1	.	TRBJ1-3	.	TGCAGTGTTTTGAGGGGGGTAGGAAACACCATATATTTT	CSVLRGVGNTIYF
TRBV5-4	.	TRBJ2-2	.	TGTGCCAGCAGCTTTGGAGGGTTCGGGCCCGGGGAGCTGTTTTTT	CASSFGGFGPGELFF
TRBV7-3	.	TRBJ1-2	few	TGTGCCAGCAGCTTACGGGACATGAGAGGCTACACCTTC	CASSLRDMRGYTF
TRBV3-1	TRBD2	TRBJ2-7	many	TGTGCCAGCAGCCCGGGACTAGCGGGGGGTTTCTACGAGCAGTACTTC	CASSPGLAGGFYEQYF
TRBV9	TRBD2	TRBJ2-5	.	TGTGCCAGCAGCGATAGCGGGAGTGGTGAGACCCAGTACTTC	CASSDSGSGETQYF
TRBV16	TRBD1	TRBJ1-1	.	TGTGCCAGCAGCCAGCAGCAGGGGGGTATGAACACTGAAGCTTTCTTT	CASSQQQGGMNTEAFF
TRBV7-9	TRBD2	TRBJ2-5	few	TGTGCCAGCAGGTCGGCGGGGGGGTACCAAGAGACCCAGTACTTC	CASRSAGGYQETQYF
TRBV29-1	.	TRBJ1-1	.	TGCAGCGTTGACTTGGCGGCTGAAGCTTTCTTT	CSVDLAAEAFF
TRBV12-3/TRBV12-4	.	TRBJ2-3	few	TGTGCCAGCAGTTTGAGTGACAGCACAGATACGCAGTATTTT	CASSLSDSTDTQYF
TRBV30	TRBD1	TRBJ1-1	.	TGTGCCTGGAGTAAACAGGGGGGTGATGAAGCTTTCTTT	CAWSKQGGDEAFF
TRBV5-6	.	TRBJ2-5	.	TGTGCCAGCAGCCCGGGCGAGGGAGAGACCCAGTACTTC	CASSPGEGETQYF